These 14 T cell receptor beta chains originate from one sample sequenced in a study of blood T cells in healthy people across ages. Next came a second PCR, run for about 6 to 12 cycles, which used a sample-barcoded 5' primer along with a J-beta primer mix. TCRdb reanalysed the 5' RACE reads using MiXCR and keeps one entry per CDR3 protein. Seen here are 1,800,000 or so distinct CDR3 sequences, about 39% observed once, and the top ten hold 20% to 25%. Sequencing was done on a sample of blood. All receptors come from a human donor in good health.

The chain recombines TRBV6-2 or TRBV6-3 with TRBJ2-5; 8 bases are shared with TRBD2. The J call may be in error: the DNA end matches TRBJ2-7 better. This CDR3 is 11 amino acids long. Germline CDR1 MNHEY, CDR2 SVGEGT. The CDR3, as DNA: TGTGCCGTTTCGCGGGGGGACGAGCAGTACTTC. Protein: CAVSRGDEQYF.

This clonotype was observed a few times. V is TRBV20-1 and J is TRBJ2-7; 8 positions match TRBD1. This CDR3 comprises 14 residues. CDR1 and CDR2 from the germline V gene are DFQATT and SNEGSKA (reference sequence). V lost 0 bases to trimming and J lost 7 bases; unmatched junction nucleotides: 8. The CDR3 is CSARDRRTGMEQYF. In DNA, the CDR3 is TGCAGTGCTAGAGATAGAAGGACAGGGATGGAGCAGTACTTC.

The rearrangement uses TRBV7-2 and TRBJ2-3, with TRBD1 matching over 7 bases. Per the germline V gene, CDR1 is SGHTA and CDR2 is FQGNSA. The CDR3 contains 14 residues. Trimming at V came to 1 base and at J to 7 bases, leaving 5 bases not matched to a gene. This CDR3 is CASSLVTGDNTQYF. CDR3 DNA sequence: TGTGCCAGCAGCTTAGTAACAGGGGATAATACGCAGTATTTT.

The V gene is TRBV3-1, the J gene TRBJ1-2, with a possible D match to TRBD1 (6 bases). The ends were cut back, 1 base at V and 0 bases at J, with 21 bases in the middle. The length of the CDR3 is 19 residues. Germline CDR1 LGHDT, CDR2 YNNKEL (reference sequence). The CDR3 DNA is TGTGCCAGCAGCCAAGTTCGTGGAGGGGGGCCACCTTCTAACTATGGCTACACCTTC. Residues: CASSQVRGGGPPSNYGYTF. Full variable domain (remainder filled in from reference TRBV3-1 and TRBJ1-2): DTAVSQTPKYLVTQMGNDKSIKCEQNLGHDTMYWYKQDSKKFLKIMFSYNNKELIINETVPNRFSPKSPDKAHLNLHINSLELGDSAVYFCASSQVRGGGPPSNYGYTFGSGTRLTVV.

This clonotype was detected many times. The gene calls are TRBV29-1 and TRBJ2-1; 9 bases are shared with TRBD2. CDR3 length: 18 residues. V was clipped by 2 bases and J by 0 bases; unmatched bases: 11. Per the germline V gene, CDR1 is SQVTM and CDR2 is ANQGSEA. CDR3 coding DNA: TGCAGCGTTGAACCCCCTTGGGCTAGCGGGGTCTCCTACAATGAGCAGTTCTTC. Its protein is CSVEPPWASGVSYNEQFF.

The chain uses TRBV9 and TRBJ2-1; 7 nucleotides line up with TRBD2. The CDR3 loop spans 16 amino acids. The germline V gene has CDR1 SGDLS and CDR2 YYNGEE. J lost 4 bases, V lost 4 bases, and 11 bases had no gene match. The CDR3 bases are TGTGCCAGCAGCCCCGGGGGGTGGCAGTGGTACAATGAGCAGTTCTTC. Protein sequence: CASSPGGWQWYNEQFF.

The V call is TRBV11-2, the J call TRBJ2-1, with a weak D call TRBD2 (6 bases). The V gene lost 5 bases and the J gene lost 1 base, with 18 bases spanning the gap. The CDR3 length is 17 residues. CDR1 and CDR2 (germline): SGHAT, FQNNGV. In nucleotides, the CDR3 is TGTGCCAGCAGCCTTGAGATGGGGGGTTGGTCCTACAATGAGCAGTTCTTC. Translating it yields CASSLEMGGWSYNEQFF. The full variable domain, rest sourced from reference TRBV11-2 and TRBJ2-1, is EAGVAQSPRYKIIEKRQSVAFWCNPISGHATLYWYQQILGQGPKLLIQFQNNGVVDDSQLPKDRFSAERLKGVDSTLKIQPAKLEDSAVYLCASSLEMGGWSYNEQFFGPGTRLTVL.

A few counts support this clonotype. The chain recombines TRBV4-1 with TRBJ2-7; D uncertain. The CDR3 covers 15 residues. V was cut by 4 bases and J by 3 bases, with 16 bases left in between. CDR1 is MGHRA, CDR2 YSYEKL, per germline. In DNA, the CDR3 is TGCGCCAGCAGCCCGAGCCAGACGTTAGTCTACGAGCAGTACTTC. This sequence encodes CASSPSQTLVYEQYF.

The chain couples TRBV5-1 to TRBJ2-3; tentative D call: TRBD2 (7 bases). Germline CDR1 and CDR2: SGHRS and YFSETQ. The CDR3 has 21 amino acids. V was trimmed by 0 bases and J by 3 bases, leaving 29 bases between them. The CDR3 sequence is CASSLELVRAIGGGGTDTQYF. The CDR3 nucleotides read TGCGCCAGCAGCTTGGAATTGGTTCGTGCCATTGGGGGCGGGGGAACAGATACGCAGTATTTT.

In this sample, this clonotype turned up a few times. Mismatch with germline at one junction end may stem from a read error. The chain is built from TRBV7-8 and TRBJ1-2; TRBD1 agrees at 7 bases. The germline gives CDR1 SGHVS, CDR2 FQNEAQ. This CDR3 is 14 amino acids long. The CDR3 coding sequence is TGCGCCAGCAGCCCAAAAACAGGGGAGAAGGGCTACACCTTC. It yields the protein CASSPKTGEKGYTF.

The CDR3 region has the DNA TGCAGTGCTAGAGATGGGCAGGGCAGACGGGAAAAACTGTTTTTT. Its protein is CSARDGQGRREKLFF. This sequence joins TRBV20-1 and TRBJ1-4; D may be TRBD1 (5 bases). Trimming cost V 0 bases and J 8 bases, with 16 bases left between them. Looked up from germline, CDR1 is DFQATT and CDR2 is SNEGSKA (reference sequence). CDR3 length: 15 amino acids.

The V and J genes are TRBV6-1 and TRBJ2-7, with TRBD1 matching over 8 bases. V was clipped by 5 bases and J by 3 bases; unmatched bases: 3. Per germline, CDR1 MNHNS and CDR2 SASEGT. CDR3 length: 13 residues. CDR3 residues: CASSNDRGYEQYF. CDR3 nucleotides: TGTGCCAGCAGTAATGACAGGGGCTACGAGCAGTACTTC.

This clonotype was seen only a few times. The chain is built from TRBV7-2 and TRBJ2-5; 7 bases fit TRBD2. J was trimmed by 4 bases and V by 5 bases; bases with no gene match: 13. The CDR3 contains 16 residues. CDR1 and CDR2 (germline): SGHTA, FQGNSA. CDR3 coding DNA: TGTGCCAGCAGCCCATTAAGGACTAGAACGGGAGAGACCCAGTACTTC. It specifies CASSPLRTRTGETQYF.

The table lists this clonotype with a few counts. This chain uses TRBV28 with TRBJ1-2; maybe TRBD1 (6 bases). Germline CDR1 and CDR2: MDHEN and SYDVKM. Trimming shortened V by 6 bases and J by 4 bases, and 21 bases separated the two germline ends. The CDR3 has 16 residues. CDR3 sequence: CASSKSNRETPYGYTF. The CDR3 DNA reads as TGTGCCAGCAGCAAAAGTAACAGGGAAACACCCTATGGCTACACCTTC.